Below, 6 T cell receptor beta chains from the same sample are listed, as sequenced in a study of OX40 agonist ivuxolimab in advanced cancers. Assay used: immunoSEQ multiplex PCR; TCRdb lists only in-frame clones, some missing. Found here are 60,000 to 100,000 clones, about 90% of them singletons; the top ten hold 0.53%. The source was CD4+ or CD8+ T cells sorted from blood, collected in a trial of the OX40 agonist ivuxolimab. The receptor set was obtained from an adult with an advanced solid tumor such as melanoma, head and neck, liver or kidney cancer.

This clone was seen a handful of times. V gene TRBV2 combines with J gene TRBJ1-1; no clear D. CDR1 is SNHLY and CDR2 is FYNNEI in the germline V gene. The CDR3 is 13 residues long. The V gene lost 3 bases and the J gene lost 11 bases, with 16 bases spanning the gap. In DNA, the CDR3 is TGTGCCAGCAGTGACTCAAGGGTTCTGCGGGCTTTCTTT. Translated, it gives CASSDSRVLRAFF.

The rearrangement uses TRBV4-1 and TRBJ2-6; 8 nucleotides align to TRBD2. Looked up from germline, CDR1 is MGHRA and CDR2 is YSYEKL. Trimming took 5 bases from V and 0 from J; bases not matched to a gene: 6. The CDR3 has 17 residues. This CDR3 is CASSMSGGGSGANVLTF. CDR3 DNA sequence: TGCGCCAGCAGCATGTCGGGAGGGGGCTCTGGGGCCAACGTCCTGACTTTC.

The chain couples TRBV7-3 to TRBJ2-3; TRBD2 aligns across 12 bases. This CDR3 contains 17 residues. Germline V gene lookup returns CDR1 SGHTA and CDR2 FQGTGA. The ends lost 3 bases at V and 5 bases at J; junction bases unmatched: 9. DNA of the CDR3: TGTGCCAGCAGCTTGGAGACTAGCGGGAGTAAGCTAGATACGCAGTATTTT. Amino acids: CASSLETSGSKLDTQYF.

The CDR3 coding sequence is TGTGCCAGCAGCGTAGCTACTAGCGCACCTCAAGAGACCCAGTACTTC. Translation: CASSVATSAPQETQYF. The V call is TRBV9, the J call TRBJ2-5, with 7 bases lining up with TRBD2. This CDR3 region has 16 residues. J gave up 2 bases and V 0 bases, and 7 bases lay outside the gene matches. Germline V lookup: CDR1 SGDLS, CDR2 YYNGEE.

This chain connects TRBV11-3 to TRBJ2-7, with 7 bases that match TRBD2. The germline V gene has CDR1 SGHNT and CDR2 YENEEA. CDR3 length equals 12 residues. The junction had 4 bases not matched to a gene; V was cut back by 6 bases and J by 5 bases. Here the CDR3 DNA reads TGTGCCAGCAGGAGGCGGGAGAACGAGCAGTACTTC. Its translation is CASRRRENEQYF.

The rearrangement uses TRBV5-1 and TRBJ2-5; the match to TRBD1 covers 9 bases. The CDR3 consists of 14 residues. Germline V gene data show CDR1 as SGHRS and CDR2 as YFSETQ. Trimming took 2 bases from V and 3 from J; bases not matched to a gene: 2. The CDR3 nucleotides are TGCGCCAGCAGCTTTAGGACAGGGGAAGAGACCCAGTACTTC. It specifies CASSFRTGEETQYF.